This is a list of T cell receptor beta chains from one sample in a study of blood T cells in healthy people across ages. TCRdb re-derived calls from the 5' RACE reads in MiXCR, one entry per CDR3 protein. The top ten clones hold over 2% of a sample with over 1.5 million distinct CDR3 sequences, approximately 50% of them seen once. Sequencing was performed on blood. All receptors derive from a woman aged 40 to 50 in good health. CDR3s include the opening cysteine and the closing phenylalanine or tryptophan. A D gene is named only where the DNA matches it firmly. For some rows the clone size is stated as once, few or many, or as a class when expanded; others skip it.

>TRBJ1-4|TRBV4-3|.|.|15
CASSQVRGYSEKLFF
TGCGCCAGCAGCCAAGTACGGGGGTATTCGGAAAAACTGTTTTTT
>TRBJ2-4|TRBV29-1|TRBD1|.|14
CSVAGGLAKNIQYF
TGCAGCGTTGCAGGGGGCTTAGCCAAAAACATTCAGTACTTC
>TRBJ1-2|TRBV20-1|TRBD1|once|15
CSARVDTRGRNGYTF
TGCAGTGCTAGAGTCGATACCAGGGGGAGGAATGGCTACACCTTC
>TRBJ1-1|TRBV6-1|TRBD1|.|17
CASSRITGAPFNTEAFF
TGTGCCAGCAGTCGTATAACAGGGGCCCCCTTCAACACTGAAGCTTTCTTT
>TRBJ2-3|TRBV5-6|TRBD2|.|15
CASSRGLGVTDTQYF
TGTGCCAGCAGCCGGGGACTAGGGGTGACAGATACGCAGTATTTT
>TRBJ2-3|TRBV6-2/TRBV6-3|.|.|16
CATRSRAGLLTDTQYF
TGTGCCACCCGATCAAGAGCGGGTTTACTCACAGATACGCAGTATTTT
>TRBJ1-2|TRBV5-1|.|.|14
CASRPAATSYGYTF
TGCGCCAGCAGGCCCGCAGCGACGAGCTATGGCTACACCTTC
>TRBJ2-3|TRBV2|.|.|15
CASSSGRSSTDTQYF
TGTGCCAGCAGCTCCGGGCGGAGTAGCACAGATACGCAGTATTTT
>TRBJ2-5|TRBV10-3|.|few|14
CAISESNTQETQYF
TGTGCCATCAGTGAGTCTAACACCCAAGAGACCCAGTACTTC
>TRBJ1-2|TRBV10-3|.|few|14
CAIMSFDSNYGYTF
TGTGCCATCATGTCCTTCGACAGTAACTATGGCTACACCTTC
>TRBJ1-1|TRBV5-1|.|.|13
CASRSGGNTEAFF
TGCGCCAGCCGGTCGGGGGGAAACACTGAAGCTTTCTTT
>TRBJ2-7|TRBV7-8|.|few|14
CASSRPGVSYEQYF
TGTGCCAGCAGCCGACCGGGAGTCTCCTACGAGCAGTACTTC
>TRBJ1-2|TRBV29-1|.|few|12
CSVDWENYGYTF
TGCAGCGTTGATTGGGAAAACTATGGCTACACCTTC
>TRBJ2-3|TRBV5-5|TRBD2|once|15
CASSPRDYGGDTQYF
TGTGCCAGCAGCCCTCGGGACTACGGCGGAGATACGCAGTATTTT
>TRBJ2-7|TRBV7-8|.|.|17
CASSPYFGSDLSYEQYF
TGTGCCAGCAGCCCATATTTTGGGTCGGACCTATCCTACGAGCAGTACTTC
>TRBJ2-4|TRBV20-1|.|once|13
CSANVLPERQQYF
TGCAGTGCTAACGTCCTACCCGAGCGGCAGCAGTACTTC
>TRBJ2-3|TRBV4-3|TRBD2|.|22
CASSQDQGPLTSGGAGTDTQYF
TGCGCCAGCAGCCAAGACCAGGGGCCCTTGACTAGCGGGGGGGCGGGCACAGATACGCAGTATTTT
>TRBJ1-5|TRBV4-2|.|once|15
CASSQGTKGNQPQHF
TGTGCCAGCAGCCAAGGGACAAAAGGCAATCAGCCCCAGCATTTT
>TRBJ1-2|TRBV6-2/TRBV6-3|.|few|16
CASNYRRTVANYGYTF
TGTGCCAGCAATTACAGGAGGACAGTCGCTAACTATGGCTACACCTTC
>TRBJ2-3|TRBV9|.|.|19
CASSQVGGSAGASTDTQYF
TGTGCCAGCAGCCAAGTCGGAGGTTCGGCGGGGGCTAGCACAGATACGCAGTATTTT
>TRBJ1-1|TRBV13|.|.|15
CASSLVEGVLTEAFF
TGTGCCAGCAGCTTAGTGGAGGGTGTTTTGACTGAAGCTTTCTTT
>TRBJ2-5|TRBV7-7|.|.|13
CASSLGGRGTQYF
TGTGCTAGCAGCTTAGGGGGACGAGGGACCCAGTACTTC
>TRBJ2-3|TRBV5-1|.|.|17
CASSTPRDGTSTDTQYF
TGCGCCAGCAGCACACCACGGGACGGAACTAGCACAGATACGCAGTATTTT
>TRBJ1-2|TRBV9|.|few|14
CASSVESGWDGYTF
TGTGCCAGCAGCGTAGAGTCAGGTTGGGATGGCTACACCTTC
>TRBJ2-1|TRBV20-1|.|few|15
CSATLTGGVYNEQFF
TGCAGTGCTACCCTTACAGGGGGGGTTTACAATGAGCAGTTCTTC
>TRBJ1-4|TRBV28|.|few|15
CASSLGQGRNEKLFF
TGTGCCAGCAGTCTGGGGCAGGGACGTAATGAAAAACTGTTTTTT
>TRBJ1-2|TRBV6-5|.|once|14
CASSYSLREWGYTF
TGTGCCAGCAGTTACTCCCTCAGGGAATGGGGCTACACCTTC
>TRBJ2-1|TRBV5-1|TRBD2|.|18
CASSLRTSGGSSYNEQFF
TGTGCCAGCAGCTTAAGGACTAGCGGGGGGAGCTCCTACAATGAGCAGTTCTTC
>TRBJ2-3|TRBV10-3|TRBD1|many|13
CAISGTGTDTQYF
TGTGCCATCAGTGGGACAGGGACCGATACGCAGTATTTT
>TRBJ1-1|TRBV28|.|.|12
CASSSARTEAFF
TGTGCCAGCAGTTCTGCTCGGACTGAAGCTTTCTTT
>TRBJ2-1|TRBV21-1|.|.|17
CASSKGGSGALYNEQFF
TGTGCCAGCAGCAAAGGGGGTAGCGGGGCTCTCTACAATGAGCAGTTCTTC
>TRBJ2-7|TRBV5-8|.|.|15
CASITHRVAIDEQYF
TGTGCCAGCATAACACACAGGGTTGCGATCGACGAGCAGTACTTC
>TRBJ1-5|TRBV6-5|.|.|13
CASSNAWDQPQHF
TGTGCCAGCAGTAACGCTTGGGATCAGCCCCAGCATTTT
>TRBJ2-5|TRBV20-1|TRBD2|.|18
CSARGWVGGTLLRETQYF
TGCAGTGCTAGAGGTTGGGTCGGGGGGACCTTACTTAGGGAGACCCAGTACTTC
>TRBJ1-2|TRBV5-5|TRBD1|.|16
CASSLSGQGMAYGYTF
TGTGCCAGCAGCTTGTCGGGACAGGGGATGGCCTATGGCTACACCTTC
>TRBJ2-4|TRBV5-1|.|few|14
CASSLGGGRNIQYF
TGCGCCAGCAGCTTGGGTGGTGGGCGAAACATTCAGTACTTC
>TRBJ1-5|TRBV20-1|.|.|15
CSAKFPRGDNQPQHF
TGCAGTGCTAAGTTCCCCAGGGGAGACAATCAGCCCCAGCATTTT
>TRBJ2-7|TRBV12-3/TRBV12-4|TRBD1|.|17
CASAPGPGQGFSYEQYF
TGTGCCAGCGCACCCGGACCGGGACAGGGATTCTCCTACGAGCAGTACTTC
>TRBJ2-2|TRBV7-7|.|.|13
CASSPQGGGELFF
TGTGCTAGCAGCCCTCAGGGTGGCGGGGAGCTGTTTTTT
>TRBJ2-7|TRBV27|.|few|13
CASIGDGSYEQYF
TGTGCCAGCATCGGCGACGGCTCCTACGAGCAGTACTTC
>TRBJ2-3|TRBV5-1|TRBD2|.|17
CASSTGTSGSLTDTQYF
TGCGCCAGCAGCACCGGGACTAGCGGGTCCCTCACAGATACGCAGTATTTT
>TRBJ2-7|TRBV28|.|.|14
CASNKPGAATEQYF
TGTGCCAGCAACAAACCCGGGGCAGCTACCGAGCAGTACTTC
>TRBJ1-6|TRBV20-1|TRBD1|.|16
CSARFPTGTGESPLHF
TGCAGTGCTAGATTTCCCACCGGGACAGGTGAATCACCCCTCCACTTT
>TRBJ2-7|TRBV6-2/TRBV6-3|.|many|15
CASSSRQGYSYEQYF
TGTGCCAGCAGTTCACGGCAGGGTTATTCCTACGAGCAGTACTTC
>TRBJ1-1|TRBV6-5|TRBD1|.|16
CASRFDPGTVHTEAFF
TGTGCCAGCAGATTCGATCCAGGGACAGTCCACACTGAAGCTTTCTTT
>TRBJ2-1|TRBV14|TRBD2|few|15
CASSTRTSGYNEQFF
TGTGCCAGCAGCACGAGGACTAGCGGGTACAATGAGCAGTTCTTC
>TRBJ2-7|TRBV4-1|.|few|15
CASSPRAWNPFEQYF
TGCGCCAGCAGCCCGAGGGCCTGGAACCCTTTCGAGCAGTACTTC
>TRBJ2-1|TRBV11-2|TRBD1|.|18
CASSLGDRGLSSYNEQFF
TGTGCCAGCAGCTTGGGGGACAGGGGGCTTAGCTCCTACAATGAGCAGTTCTTC
>TRBJ2-5|TRBV6-2/TRBV6-3|.|few|13
CASMGNYYNEQYF
TGTGCCAGCATGGGCAACTACTACAATGAGCAGTACTTC
>TRBJ2-7|TRBV20-1|TRBD2|.|15
CSAQTSGNSYNEQYF
TGCAGTGCGCAGACTAGCGGGAACTCCTACAATGAGCAGTACTTC
>TRBJ2-7|TRBV2|TRBD2|.|12
CASSREGREQYF
TGTGCCAGCAGTAGGGAGGGTCGCGAGCAGTACTTC
>TRBJ1-2|TRBV20-1|.|few|14
CSARSTGTLYGYTF
TGCAGTGCTAGATCCACCGGGACTCTCTATGGCTACACCTTC
>TRBJ2-5|TRBV3-1|.|.|15
CASSLIAQNQETQYF
TGTGCCAGCAGCCTCATAGCGCAAAACCAAGAGACCCAGTACTTC
>TRBJ2-5|TRBV15|.|many|17
CATSRELDTPYQETQYF
TGTGCCACCAGCAGAGAATTGGACACGCCGTACCAAGAGACCCAGTACTTC